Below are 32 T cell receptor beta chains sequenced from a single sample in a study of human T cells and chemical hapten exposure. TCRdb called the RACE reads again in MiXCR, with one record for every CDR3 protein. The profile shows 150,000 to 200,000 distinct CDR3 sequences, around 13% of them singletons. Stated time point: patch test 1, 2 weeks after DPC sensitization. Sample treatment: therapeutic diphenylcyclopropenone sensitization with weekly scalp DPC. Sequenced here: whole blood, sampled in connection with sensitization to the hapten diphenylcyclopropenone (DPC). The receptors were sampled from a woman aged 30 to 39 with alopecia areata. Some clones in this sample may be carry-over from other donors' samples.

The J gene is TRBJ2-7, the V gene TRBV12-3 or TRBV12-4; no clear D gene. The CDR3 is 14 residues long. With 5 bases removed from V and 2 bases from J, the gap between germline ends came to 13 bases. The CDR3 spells CASSRDGSTYEQYF. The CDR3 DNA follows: TGTGCCAGCAGTCGAGACGGTTCAACCTACGAGCAGTACTTC.

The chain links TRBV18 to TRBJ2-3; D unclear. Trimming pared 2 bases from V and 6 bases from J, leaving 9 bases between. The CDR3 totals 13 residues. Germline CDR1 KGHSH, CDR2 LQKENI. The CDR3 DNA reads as TGTGCCAGCTCACCAAGTTTAACCGATACGCAGTATTTT. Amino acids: CASSPSLTDTQYF.

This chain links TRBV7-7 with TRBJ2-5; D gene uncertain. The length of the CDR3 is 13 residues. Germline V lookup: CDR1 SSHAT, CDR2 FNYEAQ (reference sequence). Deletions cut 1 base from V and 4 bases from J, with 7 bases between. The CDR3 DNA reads TGTGCCAGCAGCTTAGGATATAGAGAGACCCAGTACTTC. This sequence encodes CASSLGYRETQYF. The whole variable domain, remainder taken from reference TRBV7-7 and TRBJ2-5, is GAGVSQSPRYKVTKRGQDVTLRCDPISSHATLYWYQQALGQGPEFLTYFNYEAQPDKSGLPSDRFSAERPEGSISTLTIQRTEQRDSAMYRCASSLGYRETQYFGPGTRLLVL.

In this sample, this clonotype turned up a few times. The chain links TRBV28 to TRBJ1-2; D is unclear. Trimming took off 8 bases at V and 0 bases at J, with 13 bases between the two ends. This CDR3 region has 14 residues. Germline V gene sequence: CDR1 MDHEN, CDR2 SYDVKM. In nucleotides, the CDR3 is TGTGCCAGCGTTTGGGGTAGGGCTAACTATGGCTACACCTTC. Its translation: CASVWGRANYGYTF.

CDR3 DNA: TGTGCCAGCAGCCCAACTAGCGGGGTTTACGAGCAGTACTTC. Its protein product is CASSPTSGVYEQYF. The rearrangement links TRBV11-1 to TRBJ2-7, with 10 bases fitting TRBD2. CDR3 length: 14 residues. Looked up from germline, CDR1 is SGHAT and CDR2 is FQDESV (reference sequence). Trimming removed 5 bases from V and 4 bases from J; junction bases left unmatched: 5.

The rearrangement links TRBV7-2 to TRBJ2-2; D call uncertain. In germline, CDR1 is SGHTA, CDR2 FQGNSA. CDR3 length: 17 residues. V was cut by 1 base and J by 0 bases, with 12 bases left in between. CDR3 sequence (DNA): TGTGCCAGCAGCTTAGTTGGGCAGACATCGAACACCGGGGAGCTGTTTTTT. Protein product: CASSLVGQTSNTGELFF.

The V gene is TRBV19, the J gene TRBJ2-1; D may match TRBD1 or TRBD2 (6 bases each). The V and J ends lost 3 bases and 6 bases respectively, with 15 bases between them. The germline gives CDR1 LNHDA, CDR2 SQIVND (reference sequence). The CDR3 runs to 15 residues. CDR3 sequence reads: CASSIRDWGANEQFF. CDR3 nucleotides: TGTGCCAGTAGTATCCGAGACTGGGGGGCCAATGAGCAGTTCTTC.

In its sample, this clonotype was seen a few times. CDR3 residues: CASKISRGAGAVGEKLFF. CDR3 DNA sequence: TGTGCCAGCAAGATCAGCCGAGGGGCGGGGGCCGTTGGTGAAAAACTGTTTTTT. The V call is TRBV6-1, the J call TRBJ1-4; perhaps TRBD1 as D (6 bases). Trimming left V 7 bases short and J 7 bases short, with 28 bases between. Germline V gives CDR1 MNHNS, CDR2 SASEGT. The CDR3 has 18 residues.

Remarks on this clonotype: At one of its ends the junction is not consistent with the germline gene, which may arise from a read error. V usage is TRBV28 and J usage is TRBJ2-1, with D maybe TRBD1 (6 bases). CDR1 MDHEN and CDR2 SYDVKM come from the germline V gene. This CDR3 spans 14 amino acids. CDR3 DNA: TGTGCCAGCAGTTTTGGGACATCCTCCAATGAGCAGTTCTTC. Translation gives CASSFGTSSNEQFF.

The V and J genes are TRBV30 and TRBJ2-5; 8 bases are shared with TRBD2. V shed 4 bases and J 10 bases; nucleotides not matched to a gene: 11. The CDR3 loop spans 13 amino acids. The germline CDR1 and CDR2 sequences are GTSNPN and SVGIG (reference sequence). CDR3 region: CAWMRTSRRNQYF. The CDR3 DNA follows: TGTGCCTGGATGAGGACTAGCAGGAGGAACCAGTACTTC.

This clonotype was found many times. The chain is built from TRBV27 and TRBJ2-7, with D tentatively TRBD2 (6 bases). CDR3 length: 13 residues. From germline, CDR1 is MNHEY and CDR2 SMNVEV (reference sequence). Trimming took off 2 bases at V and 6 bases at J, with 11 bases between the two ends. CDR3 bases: TGTGCCAGCAGTTTAAGGGCTAGCGCCGAGCAGTACTTC. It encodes CASSLRASAEQYF.

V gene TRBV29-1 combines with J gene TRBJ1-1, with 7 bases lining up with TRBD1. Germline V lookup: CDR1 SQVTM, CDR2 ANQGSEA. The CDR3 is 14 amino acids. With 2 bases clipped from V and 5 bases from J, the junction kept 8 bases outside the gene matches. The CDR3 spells CSVESTGPLTEAFF. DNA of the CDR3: TGCAGCGTTGAATCGACAGGGCCTCTTACTGAAGCTTTCTTT.

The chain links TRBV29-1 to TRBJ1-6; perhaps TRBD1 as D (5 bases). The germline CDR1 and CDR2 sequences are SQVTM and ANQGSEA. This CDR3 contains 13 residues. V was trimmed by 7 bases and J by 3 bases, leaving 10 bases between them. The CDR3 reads CSASTDYNSPLHF. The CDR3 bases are TGCAGCGCATCGACAGACTATAATTCACCCCTCCACTTT.

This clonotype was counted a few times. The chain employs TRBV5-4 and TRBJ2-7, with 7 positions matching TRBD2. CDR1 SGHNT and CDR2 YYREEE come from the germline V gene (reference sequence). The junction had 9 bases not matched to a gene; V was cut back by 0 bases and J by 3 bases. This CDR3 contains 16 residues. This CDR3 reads CASSLGASGALYEQYF. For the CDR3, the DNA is TGTGCCAGCAGCTTGGGGGCTAGCGGAGCCCTCTACGAGCAGTACTTC.

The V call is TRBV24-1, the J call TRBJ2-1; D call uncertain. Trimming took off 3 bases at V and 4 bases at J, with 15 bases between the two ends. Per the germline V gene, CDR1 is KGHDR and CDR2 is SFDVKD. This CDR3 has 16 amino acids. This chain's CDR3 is CATSDPAYGGYNEQFF. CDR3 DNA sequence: TGTGCCACCAGTGATCCCGCCTACGGCGGATACAATGAGCAGTTCTTC.

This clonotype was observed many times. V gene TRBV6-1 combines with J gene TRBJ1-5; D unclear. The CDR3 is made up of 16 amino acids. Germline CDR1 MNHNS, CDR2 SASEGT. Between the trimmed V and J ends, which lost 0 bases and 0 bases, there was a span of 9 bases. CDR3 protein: CASSEASGFSNQPQHF. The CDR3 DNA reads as TGTGCCAGCAGTGAAGCTTCAGGATTTAGCAATCAGCCCCAGCATTTT.

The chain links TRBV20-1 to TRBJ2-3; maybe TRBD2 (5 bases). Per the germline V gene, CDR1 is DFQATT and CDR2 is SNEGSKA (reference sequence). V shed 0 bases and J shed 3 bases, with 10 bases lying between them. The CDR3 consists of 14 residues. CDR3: CSARDPGWTDTQYF. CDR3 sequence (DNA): TGCAGTGCTAGAGATCCGGGGTGGACAGATACGCAGTATTTT.

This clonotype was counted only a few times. CDR3 in amino acids: CATSDSQNQPQHF. The CDR3 nucleotides read TGTGCCACCAGTGATTCCCAAAATCAGCCCCAGCATTTT. The chain employs TRBV24-1 and TRBJ1-5; D call uncertain. Looked up from germline, CDR1 is KGHDR and CDR2 is SFDVKD. The CDR3 covers 13 residues. The V and J ends lost 2 bases and 4 bases respectively, with 5 bases between them.

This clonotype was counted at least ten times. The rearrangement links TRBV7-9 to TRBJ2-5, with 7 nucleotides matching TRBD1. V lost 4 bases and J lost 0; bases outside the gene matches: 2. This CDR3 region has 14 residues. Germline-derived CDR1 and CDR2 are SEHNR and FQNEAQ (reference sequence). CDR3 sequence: CASSSGQYQETQYF. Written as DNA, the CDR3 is TGTGCCAGCAGCTCGGGACAGTACCAAGAGACCCAGTACTTC.

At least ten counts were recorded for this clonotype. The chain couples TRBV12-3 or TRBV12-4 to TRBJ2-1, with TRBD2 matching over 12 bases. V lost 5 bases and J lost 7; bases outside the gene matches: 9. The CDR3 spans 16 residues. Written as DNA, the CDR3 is TGTGCCAGCAGTCCCCGACTAGCGGGAGTAAGGAATGAGCAGTTCTTC. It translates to CASSPRLAGVRNEQFF.

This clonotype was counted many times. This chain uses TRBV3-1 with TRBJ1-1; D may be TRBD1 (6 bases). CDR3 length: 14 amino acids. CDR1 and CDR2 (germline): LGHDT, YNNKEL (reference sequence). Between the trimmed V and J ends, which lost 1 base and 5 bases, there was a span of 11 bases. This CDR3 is CASSQGRGFTEAFF. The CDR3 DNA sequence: TGTGCCAGCAGCCAAGGCAGGGGATTTACTGAAGCTTTCTTT.

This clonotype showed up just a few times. The CDR3 region is CASSRPESGQPQHF. The DNA of the CDR3 is TGTGCCAGCTCACGACCGGAATCAGGTCAGCCCCAGCATTTT. V is TRBV18 and J is TRBJ1-5; D uncertain. The V gene's germline CDR1 is KGHSH and CDR2 LQKENI. CDR3 size: 14 residues. Trimming took off 4 bases at V and 6 bases at J, with 13 bases between the two ends.

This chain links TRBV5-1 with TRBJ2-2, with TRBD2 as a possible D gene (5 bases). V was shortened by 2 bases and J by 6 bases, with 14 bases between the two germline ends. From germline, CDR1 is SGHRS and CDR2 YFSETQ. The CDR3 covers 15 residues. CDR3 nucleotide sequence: TGCGCCAGCAGCTTATCCGGGAATTCCCCCGGGGAGCTGTTTTTT. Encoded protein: CASSLSGNSPGELFF.

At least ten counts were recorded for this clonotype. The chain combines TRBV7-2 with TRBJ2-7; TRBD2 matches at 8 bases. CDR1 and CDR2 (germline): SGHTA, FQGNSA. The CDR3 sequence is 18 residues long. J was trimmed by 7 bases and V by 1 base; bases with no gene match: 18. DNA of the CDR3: TGTGCCAGCAGCTTAGGTATTAGCGGGACCCCCTATCTCTTGGAGCAGTACTTC. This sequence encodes CASSLGISGTPYLLEQYF.

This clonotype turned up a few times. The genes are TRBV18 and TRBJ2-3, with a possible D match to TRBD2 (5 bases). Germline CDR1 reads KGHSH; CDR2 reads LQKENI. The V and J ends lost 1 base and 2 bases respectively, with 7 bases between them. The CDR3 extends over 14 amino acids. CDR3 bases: TGTGCCAGCTCACCACAACTAGACACAGATACGCAGTATTTT. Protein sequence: CASSPQLDTDTQYF.

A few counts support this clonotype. CDR3 nucleotide sequence: TGTGCCAGCAGTTCTGGGGGGGCTACGGTCATTCAGTACTTC. Protein sequence: CASSSGGATVIQYF. This chain uses TRBV12-3 or TRBV12-4 with TRBJ2-4; tentatively, D is TRBD2 (7 bases). Trimming cost V 4 bases and J 9 bases, with 16 bases left between them. The CDR3 length is 14 residues.

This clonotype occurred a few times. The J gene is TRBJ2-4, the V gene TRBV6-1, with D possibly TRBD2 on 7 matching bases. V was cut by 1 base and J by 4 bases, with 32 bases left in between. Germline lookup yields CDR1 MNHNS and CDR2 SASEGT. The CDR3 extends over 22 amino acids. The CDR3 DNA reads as TGTGCCAGCAGTGAAGAAAGGACCGGGGCGGGGGCCCACAGAGTAGCTAAAAACATTCAGTACTTC. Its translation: CASSEERTGAGAHRVAKNIQYF.

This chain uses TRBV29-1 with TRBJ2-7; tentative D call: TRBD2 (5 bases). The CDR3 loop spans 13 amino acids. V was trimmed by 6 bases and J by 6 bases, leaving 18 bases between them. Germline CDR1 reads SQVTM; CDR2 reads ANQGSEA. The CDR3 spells CSVPRAADLEQYF. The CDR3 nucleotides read TGCAGCGTACCGCGGGCCGCCGATCTCGAGCAGTACTTC.

CDR3 nucleotide sequence: TGTGCCAGCAAACAGTCAAGGGCGAACACTGAAGCTTTCTTT. Translated, it gives CASKQSRANTEAFF. The rearrangement joins TRBV2 to TRBJ1-1; D unresolved. Germline CDR1 is SNHLY and CDR2 is FYNNEI. V lost 7 bases to trimming and J lost 1 base, with 13 bases between them. The length of the CDR3 is 14 residues.

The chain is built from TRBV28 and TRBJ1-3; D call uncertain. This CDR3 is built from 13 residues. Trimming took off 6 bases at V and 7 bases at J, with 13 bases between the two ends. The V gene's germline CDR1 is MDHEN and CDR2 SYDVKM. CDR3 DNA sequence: TGTGCCAGCAGACGGCCCCCGAGGAACACCATATATTTT. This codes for CASRRPPRNTIYF.

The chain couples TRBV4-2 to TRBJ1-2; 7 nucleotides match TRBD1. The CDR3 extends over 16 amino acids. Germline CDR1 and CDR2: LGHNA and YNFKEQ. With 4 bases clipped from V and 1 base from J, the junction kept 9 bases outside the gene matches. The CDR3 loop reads CASSRNNRGFNYGYTF. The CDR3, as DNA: TGTGCCAGCAGCCGCAATAACAGGGGCTTTAACTATGGCTACACCTTC.

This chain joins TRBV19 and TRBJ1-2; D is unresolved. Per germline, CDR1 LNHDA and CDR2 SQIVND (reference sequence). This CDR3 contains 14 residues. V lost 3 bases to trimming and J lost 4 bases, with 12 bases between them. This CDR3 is CASSIDRGFYGYTF. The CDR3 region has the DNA TGTGCCAGTAGTATTGATCGGGGATTCTATGGCTACACCTTC.